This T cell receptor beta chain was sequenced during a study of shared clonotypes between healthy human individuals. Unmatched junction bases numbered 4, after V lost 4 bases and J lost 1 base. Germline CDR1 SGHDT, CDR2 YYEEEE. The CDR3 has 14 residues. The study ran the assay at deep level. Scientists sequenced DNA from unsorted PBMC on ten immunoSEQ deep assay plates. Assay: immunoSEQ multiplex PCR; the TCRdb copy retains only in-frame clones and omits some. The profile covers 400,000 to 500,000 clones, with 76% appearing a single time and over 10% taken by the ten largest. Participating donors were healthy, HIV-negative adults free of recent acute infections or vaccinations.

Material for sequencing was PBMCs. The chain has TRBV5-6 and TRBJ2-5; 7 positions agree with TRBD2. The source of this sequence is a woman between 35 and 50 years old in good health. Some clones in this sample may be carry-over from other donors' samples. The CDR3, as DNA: TGTGCCAGCAGCCAGGGACTACGCCAAGAGACCCAGTACTTC. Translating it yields CASSQGLRQETQYF. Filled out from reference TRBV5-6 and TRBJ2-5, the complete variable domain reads DAGVTQSPTHLIKTRGQQVTLRCSPKSGHDTVSWYQQALGQGPQFIFQYYEEEERQRGNFPDRFSGHQFPNYSSELNVNALLLGDSALYLCASSQGLRQETQYFGPGTRLLVL.